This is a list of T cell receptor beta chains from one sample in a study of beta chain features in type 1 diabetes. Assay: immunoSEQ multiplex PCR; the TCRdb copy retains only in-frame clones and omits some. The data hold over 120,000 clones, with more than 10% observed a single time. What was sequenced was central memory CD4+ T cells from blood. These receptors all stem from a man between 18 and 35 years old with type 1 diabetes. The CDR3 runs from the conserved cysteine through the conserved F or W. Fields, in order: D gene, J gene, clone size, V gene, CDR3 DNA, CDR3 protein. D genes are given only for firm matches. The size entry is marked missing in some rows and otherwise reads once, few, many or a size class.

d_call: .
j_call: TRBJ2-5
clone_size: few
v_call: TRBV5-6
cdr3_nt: TGTGCCAGCAGCTTGAAAGTTGGGCCAGGGTACGAGACCCAGTACTTC
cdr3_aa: CASSLKVGPGYETQYF

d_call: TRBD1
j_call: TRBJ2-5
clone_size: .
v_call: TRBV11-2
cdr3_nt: TGTGCCAGCAGCTCTACCGGGACAGTGGGTAGAGAGACCCAGTACTTC
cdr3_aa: CASSSTGTVGRETQYF

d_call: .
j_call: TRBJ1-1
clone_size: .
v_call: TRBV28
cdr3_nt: TGTGCCAGCAGTCAAATCAACACTGAAGCTTTCTTT
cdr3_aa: CASSQINTEAFF

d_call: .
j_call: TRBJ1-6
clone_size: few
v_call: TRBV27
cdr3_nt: TGTGCCAGCAGTTTAGAGGTCCTTGATTCACCCCTCCACTTT
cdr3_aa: CASSLEVLDSPLHF

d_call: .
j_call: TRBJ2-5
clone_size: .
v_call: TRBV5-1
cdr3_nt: TGCGCCAGCAGCTCGGGGGTCCAGGAGACCCAGTACTTC
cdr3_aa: CASSSGVQETQYF

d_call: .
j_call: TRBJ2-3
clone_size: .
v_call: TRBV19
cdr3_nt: TGTGCCAGTAGTCTGGGAGCTGTGGATTGGGGTACGCAGTATTTT
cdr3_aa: CASSLGAVDWGTQYF

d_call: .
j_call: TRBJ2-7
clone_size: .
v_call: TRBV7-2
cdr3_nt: TGTGCCAGCAGCTCATCGATCGGCGAGCAGTACTTC
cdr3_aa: CASSSSIGEQYF

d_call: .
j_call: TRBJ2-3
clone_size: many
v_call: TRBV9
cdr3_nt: TGTGCCAGCAGCGACAAACCTGCAGATACGCAGTATTTT
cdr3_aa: CASSDKPADTQYF

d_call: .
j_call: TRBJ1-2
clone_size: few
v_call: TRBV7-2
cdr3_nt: TGTGCCAGCAGCCAATGGCCGCGCTACACCTTC
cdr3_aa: CASSQWPRYTF

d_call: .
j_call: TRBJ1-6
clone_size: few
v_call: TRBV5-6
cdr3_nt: TGTGCCAGCAGCTCCGCCCCAGGGTTGTATAATTCACCCCTCCACTTT
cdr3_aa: CASSSAPGLYNSPLHF

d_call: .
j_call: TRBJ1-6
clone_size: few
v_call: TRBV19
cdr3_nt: TGTGCCAGTAGTATAGAAGGGAAGGGTTCACCCCTCCACTTT
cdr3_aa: CASSIEGKGSPLHF

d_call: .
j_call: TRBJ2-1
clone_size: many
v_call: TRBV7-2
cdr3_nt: TGTGCCAGCAGCCCACCAGGGCGAGAGCAGTTCTTC
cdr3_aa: CASSPPGREQFF

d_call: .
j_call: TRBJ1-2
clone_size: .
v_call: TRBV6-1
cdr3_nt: TGTGCCAGCAGGAATCTACAAGGCTATGGCTACACCTTC
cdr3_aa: CASRNLQGYGYTF

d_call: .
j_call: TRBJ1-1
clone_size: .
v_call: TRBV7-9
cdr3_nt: TGTGCCAGCAGCTTAGGCCAGCTGACTGAAGCTTTCTTT
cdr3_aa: CASSLGQLTEAFF

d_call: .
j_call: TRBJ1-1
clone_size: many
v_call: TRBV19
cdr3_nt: TGTGCCATCGCAGGGGTGAACACTGAAGCTTTCTTT
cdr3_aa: CAIAGVNTEAFF

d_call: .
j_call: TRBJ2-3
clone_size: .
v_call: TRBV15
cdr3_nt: TGTGCCACCAGTAGAGAAGGACTACCGACGAATACGCAGTATTTT
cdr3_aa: CATSREGLPTNTQYF

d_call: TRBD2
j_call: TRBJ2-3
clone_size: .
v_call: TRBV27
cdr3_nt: TGTGCCAGCAGTTTAGAGCTAGCGGGGGGGCAGTATTTT
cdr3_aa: CASSLELAGGQYF

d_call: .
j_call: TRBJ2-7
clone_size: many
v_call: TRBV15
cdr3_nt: TGTGCCACCAGCAGGGACCCACAGGGTTTGGAGCAGTACTTC
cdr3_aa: CATSRDPQGLEQYF

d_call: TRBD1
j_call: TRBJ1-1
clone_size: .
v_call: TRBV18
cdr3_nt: TGTGCCAGCTCACGGGGACAGGACAGCACTGAAGCTTTCTTT
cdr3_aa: CASSRGQDSTEAFF

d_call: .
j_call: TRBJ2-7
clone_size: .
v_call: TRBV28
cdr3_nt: TGTGCCAGCAGTTTAAGTGTAATCTCCCGAGCCTACGAGCAGTACTTC
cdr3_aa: CASSLSVISRAYEQYF

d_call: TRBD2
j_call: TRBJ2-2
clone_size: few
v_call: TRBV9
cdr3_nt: TGTGCCAGCAGCCCGAGAAGACTAGCGGGGAACACCGGGGAGCTGTTTTTT
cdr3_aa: CASSPRRLAGNTGELFF

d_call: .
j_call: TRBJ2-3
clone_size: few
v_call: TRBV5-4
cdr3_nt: TGTGCCAGCAGCCCAAAGGACAGCCTCACAGATACGCAGTATTTT
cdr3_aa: CASSPKDSLTDTQYF

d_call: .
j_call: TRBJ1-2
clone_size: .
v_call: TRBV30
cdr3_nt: TGTGCCTGGAGTATAACAGCTAACTATGGCTACACCTTC
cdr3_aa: CAWSITANYGYTF

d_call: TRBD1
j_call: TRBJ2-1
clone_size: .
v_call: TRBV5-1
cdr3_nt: TGCGCCAGCAGCTCCACAGGGGAAGGCTACAATGAGCAGTTCTTC
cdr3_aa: CASSSTGEGYNEQFF

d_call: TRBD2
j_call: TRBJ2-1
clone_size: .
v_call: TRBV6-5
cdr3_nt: TGTGCCAGCAGACGCGGGGGGACTGACAATGAGCAGTTCTTC
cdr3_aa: CASRRGGTDNEQFF

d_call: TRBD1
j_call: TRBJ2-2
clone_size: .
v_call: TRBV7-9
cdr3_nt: TGTGCCAGCAGCTCGGACGACAGGGGCACCGGGGAGCTGTTTTTT
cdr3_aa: CASSSDDRGTGELFF

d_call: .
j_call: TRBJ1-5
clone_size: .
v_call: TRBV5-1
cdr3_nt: TGCGCCAGCAGCTTGGGGGCAGTAGATGGAAGTCAGCCCCAGCATTTT
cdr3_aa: CASSLGAVDGSQPQHF

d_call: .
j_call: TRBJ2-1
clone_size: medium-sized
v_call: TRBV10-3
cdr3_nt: TGTGCCATCAGTGGGGGACGAATGGATGAGCAGTTCTTC
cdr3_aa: CAISGGRMDEQFF

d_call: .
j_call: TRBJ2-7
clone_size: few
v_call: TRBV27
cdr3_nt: TGTGCCACGACCCGGGCCGGCTCCTACGAGCAGTACTTC
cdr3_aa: CATTRAGSYEQYF

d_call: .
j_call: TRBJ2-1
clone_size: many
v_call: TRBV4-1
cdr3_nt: TGCGCCAGCAGCCAAACGACTAACCGCGAGCAGTTCTTC
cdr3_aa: CASSQTTNREQFF

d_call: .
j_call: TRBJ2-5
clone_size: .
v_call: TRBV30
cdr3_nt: TGTGCCTGGAGACAATGGGGAGTTTCGTACTTC
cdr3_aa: CAWRQWGVSYF

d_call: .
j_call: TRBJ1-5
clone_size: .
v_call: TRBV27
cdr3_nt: TGTGCCAGCATTCCTTCTTACGCCCAGCTGGATCAGCCCCAGCATTTT
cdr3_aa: CASIPSYAQLDQPQHF

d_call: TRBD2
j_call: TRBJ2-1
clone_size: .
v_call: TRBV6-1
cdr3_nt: TGTGCCAGCACCTCGGGACTAGCGGGAGACAATGAGCAGTTCTTC
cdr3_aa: CASTSGLAGDNEQFF

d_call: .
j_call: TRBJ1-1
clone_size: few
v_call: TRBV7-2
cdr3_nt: TGTGCCAGCAGCCCCCGTCCAACCAGTCGAGACACTGAAGCTTTCTTT
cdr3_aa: CASSPRPTSRDTEAFF

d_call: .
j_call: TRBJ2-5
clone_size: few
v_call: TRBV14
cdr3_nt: TGTGCCAGCAGCCTGACCCGGGGAGAGACCCAGTACTTC
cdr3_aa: CASSLTRGETQYF

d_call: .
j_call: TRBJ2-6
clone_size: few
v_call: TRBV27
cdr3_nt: TGTGCCAGCAGTAAGGTACCTCGGGGGTCTGGGGCCAACGTCCTGACTTTC
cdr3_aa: CASSKVPRGSGANVLTF

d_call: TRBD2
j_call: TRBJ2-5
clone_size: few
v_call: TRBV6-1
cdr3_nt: TGTGCCAGCGTTGGGCTAGCGGGGCCTCAAGAGACCCAGTACTTC
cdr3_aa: CASVGLAGPQETQYF

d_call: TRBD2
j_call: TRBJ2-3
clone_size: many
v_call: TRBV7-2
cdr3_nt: TGTGCCAGCAGCCCCGGGAGGTTTAGCACAGATACGCAGTATTTT
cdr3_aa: CASSPGRFSTDTQYF

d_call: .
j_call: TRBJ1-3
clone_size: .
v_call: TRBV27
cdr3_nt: TGTGCCAGCAGTTTACAGGCAGTTGGAAACACCATATATTTT
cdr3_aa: CASSLQAVGNTIYF

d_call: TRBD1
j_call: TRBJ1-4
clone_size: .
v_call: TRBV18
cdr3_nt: TGTGCCAGCTCACCTGGACAGGGGGTTGAAAAACTGTTTTTT
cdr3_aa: CASSPGQGVEKLFF

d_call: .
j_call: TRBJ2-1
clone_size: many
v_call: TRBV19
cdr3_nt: TGTGCCAGTAGTAGGGTCGACAGCTCCTACAATGAGCAGTTCTTC
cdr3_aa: CASSRVDSSYNEQFF

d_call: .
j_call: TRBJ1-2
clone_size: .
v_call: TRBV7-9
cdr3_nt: TGTGCCAGCAGCTTGAGCACCGACCATGGCTACACCTTC
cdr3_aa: CASSLSTDHGYTF

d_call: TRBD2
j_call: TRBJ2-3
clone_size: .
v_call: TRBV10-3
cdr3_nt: TGTGCCATCACTCCCGGCCTGACTAGCGGGGGGGCGAGGGCAGATACGCAGTATTTT
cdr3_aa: CAITPGLTSGGARADTQYF

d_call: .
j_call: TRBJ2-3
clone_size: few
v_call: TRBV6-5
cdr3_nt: TGTGCCAGCAGTTCCCCTGGGCCACCCACAGATACGCAGTATTTT
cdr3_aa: CASSSPGPPTDTQYF

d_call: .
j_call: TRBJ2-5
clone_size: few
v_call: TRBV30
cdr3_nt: TGTGCCTCGGGGGGCCCTCAAGAGACCCAGTACTTC
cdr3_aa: CASGGPQETQYF

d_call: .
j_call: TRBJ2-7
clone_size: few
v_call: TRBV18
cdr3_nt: TGTGCCAGCTCACCAGCGGGAAACGAGCAGTACTTC
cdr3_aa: CASSPAGNEQYF

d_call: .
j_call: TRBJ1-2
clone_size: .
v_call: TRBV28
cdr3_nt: TGTGCCAGCACCGGGCCCCGTTTTGGCTACACCTTC
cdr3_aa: CASTGPRFGYTF

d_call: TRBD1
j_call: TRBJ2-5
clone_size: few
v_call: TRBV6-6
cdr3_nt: TGTGCCAGCAGTACCGGGACAGGACAAGAGACCCAGTACTTC
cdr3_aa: CASSTGTGQETQYF

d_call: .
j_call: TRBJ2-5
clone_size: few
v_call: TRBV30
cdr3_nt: TGTGCCTGGAGTGGACCCCGGGGAGTGTTCCAAGAGACCCAGTACTTC
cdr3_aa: CAWSGPRGVFQETQYF